The 13 T cell receptor beta chains below all came from one sample that was sequenced in a study of blood T cell repertoires in COVID-19. Sequencing was performed with immunoSEQ multiplex PCR; in TCRdb, only in-frame clones are kept and a portion is missing. The sample includes about 150,000 clones, 80% to 90% of them seen just once. What was sequenced was peripheral blood. The origin of the receptors is a woman aged 55 to 70 with COVID-19, enrolled during active disease.

V gene TRBV10-1 combines with J gene TRBJ2-5; 7 positions match TRBD1. CDR3 length equals 14 residues. V was clipped by 5 bases and J by 3 bases; unmatched bases: 6. CDR1 and CDR2 (germline): WNHNN, SYGVQD (reference sequence). This chain's CDR3 is CASSQTGTEETQYF. CDR3 DNA sequence: TGCGCCAGCAGTCAAACCGGGACAGAAGAGACCCAGTACTTC.

This clone was recorded a few times. This sequence joins TRBV19 and TRBJ1-1, with D possibly matching TRBD1 (5 bases). V was cut by 10 bases and J by 1 base, with 16 bases left in between. Germline V CDR1 and CDR2: LNHDA, SQIVND (reference sequence). The CDR3 is made up of 14 amino acids. The CDR3 DNA follows: TGTGCCACCCGATCGGACATTTGGAACACTGAAGCTTTCTTT. Translated, it gives CATRSDIWNTEAFF.

The V and J genes are TRBV6-5 and TRBJ2-5, with 7 nucleotides matching TRBD1. Germline values: CDR1 MNHEY, CDR2 SVGAGI. The CDR3 is 14 amino acids. V shed 4 bases and J 1 base; nucleotides not matched to a gene: 3. The CDR3 is CASSFRDSQETQYF. For the CDR3, the DNA is TGTGCCAGCAGTTTCCGGGACAGCCAAGAGACCCAGTACTTC.

The chain has TRBV15 and TRBJ1-3; 9 bases are a match to TRBD1. The CDR3 has 18 residues. Per the germline V gene, CDR1 is LNHNV and CDR2 is YYDKDF (reference sequence). V lost 1 base and J lost 4; bases outside the gene matches: 11. The chain's CDR3 is CATSRVPGGQGSGNTIYF. In DNA form, the CDR3 reads TGTGCCACCAGCAGAGTACCCGGGGGACAGGGATCCGGAAACACCATATATTTT.

This clone has just one count. V usage is TRBV4-3 and J usage is TRBJ1-6, with D tentatively TRBD1 (5 bases). This CDR3 has 17 amino acids. Deletions cut 0 bases from V and 0 bases from J, with 9 bases between. The germline V gene encodes CDR1 LGHNA and CDR2 YSLEER. The DNA of the CDR3 is TGCGCCAGCAGCCAAGAAATAGACAGCTCCTATAATTCACCCCTCCACTTT. Amino acid sequence: CASSQEIDSSYNSPLHF.

J is TRBJ1-3 and V is TRBV5-4; 8 bases are shared with TRBD1. The V and J ends lost 4 bases and 2 bases, in that order; junction bases with no gene match: 5. The CDR3 loop spans 15 amino acids. In germline, CDR1 is SGHNT, CDR2 YYREEE (reference sequence). CDR3 region: CASSLDRGTGNTIYF. DNA for the CDR3: TGTGCCAGCAGCCTAGACAGGGGTACTGGAAACACCATATATTTT.

This clone has just a few counts. The genes are TRBV5-5 and TRBJ1-5, with D perhaps matching TRBD1 (6 bases). The CDR3 spans 16 residues. Germline values: CDR1 SGHKS, CDR2 YYEKEE (reference sequence). Trimming pared 0 bases from V and 4 bases from J, leaving 14 bases between. In DNA form, the CDR3 reads TGTGCCAGCAGCTTGGCCGCGACAGGCCTAAATCAGCCCCAGCATTTT. As protein: CASSLAATGLNQPQHF.

This chain links TRBV5-5 with TRBJ2-5; D unclear. The CDR3 extends over 14 amino acids. The germline V gene has CDR1 SGHKS and CDR2 YYEKEE (reference sequence). With 3 bases removed from V and 7 bases from J, the gap between germline ends came to 16 bases. The CDR3 coding sequence is TGTGCCAGCAGCTCCCTAAGACTGGGTGGGACCCAGTACTTC. Protein product: CASSSLRLGGTQYF.

The gene calls are TRBV7-9 and TRBJ1-1; weak D call: TRBD1 (5 bases). The V end was cut by 3 bases, the J end by 3 bases, with 11 bases between. Germline V gene data show CDR1 as SEHNR and CDR2 as FQNEAQ (reference sequence). The CDR3 contains 14 residues. CDR3 sequence: CASSFRQGYTEAFF. Written as DNA, the CDR3 is TGTGCCAGCAGCTTTAGGCAGGGCTACACTGAAGCTTTCTTT.

The CDR3 nucleotides read TGTGCCAGCAGCCCGACGGGACTTGGAGAAAAACTGTTTTTT. Residues: CASSPTGLGEKLFF. This chain uses TRBV11-1 with TRBJ1-4, with a tentative D call TRBD1 (5 bases). This CDR3 region has 14 residues. Looked up from germline, CDR1 is SGHAT and CDR2 is FQDESV (reference sequence). With 5 bases removed from V and 8 bases from J, the gap between germline ends came to 15 bases.

This clone has only a few counts. The chain links TRBV3-1 (or the pseudogene TRBV3-2) to TRBJ1-1; D possibly corresponds to TRBD1 (6 bases). The CDR3 covers 12 residues. Trimming pared 4 bases from V and 7 bases from J, leaving 10 bases between. Per germline, CDR1 LGHDT and CDR2 YNNKEL (reference sequence). The CDR3: CASSLGQNEAFF. In DNA, the CDR3 is TGTGCCAGCAGCCTTGGACAGAATGAAGCTTTCTTT.

The chain carries TRBV29-1 and TRBJ2-3; tentatively, D is TRBD1 (5 bases). CDR1 and CDR2 from the germline V gene are SQVTM and ANQGSEA. The CDR3 is 13 residues long. V dropped 7 bases and J dropped 7 bases, with 18 bases sitting between them. CDR3 protein: CSAGTQATNTQYF. For the CDR3, the DNA is TGCAGCGCCGGTACACAGGCAACGAATACGCAGTATTTT.

In this sample, this clone turned up once. The chain couples TRBV30 to TRBJ2-5; 8 nucleotides line up with TRBD1. Germline values: CDR1 GTSNPN, CDR2 SVGIG (reference sequence). J was trimmed by 6 bases and V by 4 bases; bases with no gene match: 13. The CDR3 is made up of 15 amino acids. This chain's CDR3 is CAWKKPGQASQTQYF. The CDR3 DNA reads TGTGCCTGGAAGAAGCCGGGACAGGCTTCGCAGACCCAGTACTTC.